The 21 T cell receptor beta chains below come from one sample, sequenced in a study of blood T cells in healthy people across ages (dated by TCRdb to 2015 to 2017). Libraries were built with 5' RACE. TCRdb shows the sequencer as Illumina HiSeq 2500. A second PCR of roughly 7 to 12 cycles was run with a J-beta primer mix and a sample-barcoded 5' primer. TCRdb's own reprocessing of the public reads used fastp at Q25 and MiXCR and kept productive beta chains. Records with the same CDR3 protein are collapsed into one entry carrying the most frequent genes and DNA. Across this sample there are about 1.5 million distinct CDR3 sequences, with 40% to 45% seen only once. The top ten constitute about 3.8% of the sample. The sequenced sample was blood. Receptors were obtained from a woman aged 18-29 years in good health.

The V call is TRBV29-1, the J call TRBJ2-5; 7 bases align to TRBD2. This CDR3 has 14 residues. V dropped 6 bases and J dropped 4; count of bases not matched to a gene: 11. Germline CDR1 is SQVTM and CDR2 is ANQGSEA. The CDR3 DNA is TGCAGCGTAGCGGGACCGACCAAGGGAGAGACCCAGTACTTC. Translated: CSVAGPTKGETQYF.

This clonotype has a handful of counts. The chain carries TRBV4-3 and TRBJ2-6, with D unclear. Germline CDR1 reads LGHNA; CDR2 reads YSLEER. V gave up 0 bases and J gave up 0 bases, with 24 bases separating them. This CDR3 is 22 amino acids long. CDR3 protein: CASSQDALRGLRIPSGANVLTF. DNA for the CDR3: TGCGCCAGCAGCCAAGATGCCCTGCGAGGTCTTAGGATCCCCTCTGGGGCCAACGTCCTGACTTTC.

The V gene is TRBV20-1, the J gene TRBJ1-1, with a possible D match to TRBD1 (6 bases). CDR3 length equals 14 residues. Germline V gene lookup returns CDR1 DFQATT and CDR2 SNEGSKA (reference sequence). The V end lost 3 bases, the J end lost 10 bases, and 21 bases lay between the germline ends. The CDR3 reads CSARVAGVLSTAFF. DNA for the CDR3: TGCAGTGCTAGGGTGGCAGGGGTCCTTAGTACAGCTTTCTTT.

This clonotype turned up a few times. The chain joins TRBV20-1 to TRBJ1-1, with TRBD1 matching 7 bases. Germline trimming cut 5 bases from V and 1 base from J; bases unmatched to any gene: 4. There are 13 residues in the CDR3. Germline V gene data show CDR1 as DFQATT and CDR2 as SNEGSKA (reference sequence). CDR3 residues: CSAPDRRNTEAFF. For the CDR3, the DNA is TGCAGTGCTCCGGACAGGAGGAACACTGAAGCTTTCTTT.

Regarding this clonotype: A clone one base away is much larger, so this may be a read error. This rearrangement joins TRBV18 to TRBJ2-3; D gene uncertain. The CDR3 loop spans 17 amino acids. CDR1 and CDR2 from the germline V gene are KGHSH and LQKENI. CDR3 in DNA: TGTGCCAGCTCCCCAATCCCGCAGACAAAAAGCACAGATACGCGGTATTTT. Encoded protein: CASSPIPQTKSTDTRYF.

As DNA, the CDR3 is TGCAGCGTGGAGGGACAGGGTGAAAACATTCAGTACTTC. It yields the protein CSVEGQGENIQYF. The chain carries TRBV29-1 and TRBJ2-4, with 9 bases fitting TRBD1. The germline V gene has CDR1 SQVTM and CDR2 ANQGSEA. Losses at the gene ends were 6 bases for V and 5 bases for J; bases not matched to a gene: 5. CDR3 length: 13 amino acids.

The chain is built from TRBV20-1 and TRBJ2-1; 9 bases are shared with TRBD2. CDR3 length: 15 residues. CDR1 and CDR2 (germline): DFQATT, SNEGSKA (reference sequence). V lost 0 bases and J lost 8; bases outside the gene matches: 8. The CDR3 coding sequence is TGCAGTGCTAGAGATGCGGGAGGGCCGGGATATGAGCAGTTCTTC. It yields the protein CSARDAGGPGYEQFF.

The rearrangement links TRBV14 to TRBJ1-1, with 8 positions matching TRBD1. Germline V gene lookup returns CDR1 SGHDN and CDR2 FVKESK. The CDR3 is 15 residues long. After removal of 4 bases from V and 4 bases from J, the junction contained 8 bases not matched to a gene. CDR3 amino acids: CASSLITGGGTEAFF. For the CDR3, the DNA is TGTGCCAGCAGCCTCATAACAGGGGGAGGCACTGAAGCTTTCTTT.

Here the CDR3 reads CSAFRTGGAELFF. The CDR3 DNA is TGCAGTGCTTTTAGGACAGGGGGCGCCGAACTGTTCTTC. The gene calls are TRBV20-1 and TRBJ2-1; 11 bases line up with TRBD1. This CDR3 spans 13 amino acids. V lost 5 bases and J lost 15; bases outside the gene matches: 12. Germline V lookup: CDR1 DFQATT, CDR2 SNEGSKA (reference sequence).

In its sample, this clonotype was seen a few times. This chain links TRBV12-3 or TRBV12-4 with TRBJ2-5; 11 bases match TRBD2. With V trimmed by 6 bases and J by 1 base, 7 bases remained unmatched. The length of the CDR3 is 16 residues. DNA for the CDR3: TGTGCCAGCAGGCCTCTAGCGGGGGGCCCCCAAGAGACCCAGTACTTC. Translation gives CASRPLAGGPQETQYF.

The chain recombines TRBV6-6 with TRBJ1-2, with no clear D. Germline V lookup: CDR1 MNHNY, CDR2 SVGAGI (reference sequence). The CDR3 length is 15 residues. V gave up 5 bases and J gave up 3 bases, with 16 bases separating them. For the CDR3, the DNA is TGTGCCAGCAGTCCCCGGCTGGAGGCGGACTATGGCTACACCTTC. This translates into CASSPRLEADYGYTF.

The CDR3 DNA follows: TGTGCCAGCAGTTACCAGGGACTAGAAATCGAGCAGTACTTC. Amino acid sequence: CASSYQGLEIEQYF. The genes are TRBV6-2 or TRBV6-3 and TRBJ2-7, with 8 bases matching TRBD2. Trimming removed 2 bases from V and 6 bases from J; junction bases left unmatched: 6. The CDR3 totals 14 residues. CDR1 is MNHEY, CDR2 SVGEGT, per germline.

This clonotype was counted between two and nine times. The chain combines TRBV12-3 or TRBV12-4 with TRBJ2-4; D may be TRBD1 (5 bases). The CDR3 contains 13 residues. V lost 8 bases and J lost 0, with 8 bases in between. CDR3 nucleotides: TGTGCCAGCTTGGACATAGCCAAAAACATTCAGTACTTC. This sequence encodes CASLDIAKNIQYF.

The rearrangement joins TRBV29-1 to TRBJ2-5; D may be TRBD2 (6 bases). The ends were cut back, 4 bases at V and 2 bases at J, with 11 bases in the middle. Germline V CDR1 and CDR2: SQVTM, ANQGSEA. The CDR3 has 13 amino acids. The CDR3 region is CSVGFGSQETQYF. DNA for the CDR3: TGCAGCGTTGGCTTCGGGAGTCAAGAGACCCAGTACTTC. The full variable domain, completed using reference TRBV29-1 and TRBJ2-5, is SAVISQKPSRDICQRGTSLTIQCQVDSQVTMMFWYRQQPGQSLTLIATANQGSEATYESGFVIDKFPISRPNLTFSTLTVSNMSPEDSSIYLCSVGFGSQETQYFGPGTRLLVL.

The genes are TRBV4-1 and TRBJ1-2; D perhaps matches TRBD1 (5 bases). V was clipped by 4 bases and J by 5 bases, with 20 bases between them. Per germline, CDR1 MGHRA and CDR2 YSYEKL. The CDR3 has 16 amino acids. CDR3 region: CASSRGMFTGSYGYTF. In DNA, the CDR3 is TGCGCCAGCAGCCGCGGGATGTTCACAGGTTCTTATGGCTACACCTTC.

This sequence joins TRBV5-1 and TRBJ2-3; 8 bases align to TRBD2. The V and J ends lost 0 bases and 0 bases, in that order; junction bases with no gene match: 6. This CDR3 has 17 residues. Germline V gene sequence: CDR1 SGHRS, CDR2 YFSETQ. The CDR3 reads CASSLGSGGRSTDTQYF. CDR3 in DNA: TGCGCCAGCAGCTTGGGATCCGGCGGGAGGAGCACAGATACGCAGTATTTT. Full variable domain (rest looked up from reference TRBV5-1 and TRBJ2-3): KAGVTQTPRYLIKTRGQQVTLSCSPISGHRSVSWYQQTPGQGLQFLFEYFSETQRNKGNFPGRFSGRQFSNSRSEMNVSTLELGDSALYLCASSLGSGGRSTDTQYFGPGTRLTVL.

V is TRBV15 and J is TRBJ1-1; D unclear. This CDR3 has 14 amino acids. V lost 0 bases, J lost 8 bases, and 13 bases lay in between. The germline gives CDR1 LNHNV, CDR2 YYDKDF (reference sequence). CDR3 nucleotide sequence: TGTGCCACCAGCAGAGACCTCTCGGGTGGCGAAGCTTTCTTT. This sequence encodes CATSRDLSGGEAFF.

The chain couples TRBV13 to TRBJ2-1, with 8 bases identical to TRBD2. This CDR3 contains 16 residues. CDR1 and CDR2 from the germline V gene are PRHDT and FYEKMQ (reference sequence). V shed 5 bases and J 3 bases; nucleotides not matched to a gene: 9. CDR3: CASSPRERGSYNEQFF. CDR3 bases: TGTGCCAGCAGCCCCAGGGAGCGGGGGAGCTACAATGAGCAGTTCTTC. The variable domain in full, completed from reference TRBV13 and TRBJ2-1, reads AAGVIQSPRHLIKEKRETATLKCYPIPRHDTVYWYQQGPGQDPQFLISFYEKMQSDKGSIPDRFSAQQFSDYHSELNMSSLELGDSALYFCASSPRERGSYNEQFFGPGTRLTVL.

The V and J genes are TRBV20-1 and TRBJ2-3; TRBD1 agrees at 8 bases. V shed 1 base, J shed 4 bases, and the junction held 10 bases outside the gene matches. The CDR3 consists of 16 residues. The germline V gene encodes CDR1 DFQATT and CDR2 SNEGSKA (reference sequence). The CDR3 reads CSARGFGTGGSDTQYF. CDR3 DNA: TGCAGTGCTAGAGGGTTCGGTACAGGGGGATCAGATACGCAGTATTTT.

This clonotype occurred a few times. The chain has TRBV6-2 or TRBV6-3 and TRBJ2-7, with D possibly matching TRBD1 (6 bases). CDR3 length: 15 residues. The germline V gene has CDR1 MNHEY and CDR2 SVGEGT. V was shortened by 8 bases and J by 5 bases, with 22 bases between the two germline ends. CDR3 sequence reads: CASHEPGHILDEQYF. The DNA of the CDR3 is TGTGCCAGCCATGAACCGGGACACATCCTGGACGAGCAGTACTTC.

The CDR3 reads CASSLETGNQPQHF. As DNA, the CDR3 is TGCGCCAGCAGCTTGGAGACAGGGAATCAGCCCCAGCATTTT. This chain links TRBV5-1 with TRBJ1-5; 7 nucleotides align to TRBD1. The junction had 1 base not matched to a gene; V was cut back by 0 bases and J by 4 bases. The CDR3 loop spans 14 amino acids. Germline CDR1 SGHRS, CDR2 YFSETQ.